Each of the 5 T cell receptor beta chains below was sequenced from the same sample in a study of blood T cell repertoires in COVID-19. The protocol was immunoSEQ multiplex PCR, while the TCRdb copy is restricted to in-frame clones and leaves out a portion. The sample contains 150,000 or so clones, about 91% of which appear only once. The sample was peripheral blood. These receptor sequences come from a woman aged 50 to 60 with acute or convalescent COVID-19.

The CDR3 region has the DNA TGTGCCAGCAGCGGAGACTCATATGGCTACACCTTC. It translates to CASSGDSYGYTF. This sequence joins TRBV7-2 and TRBJ1-2, with D hard to call. This CDR3 comprises 12 residues. The V gene lost 5 bases and the J gene lost 5 bases, with 9 bases spanning the gap. Germline CDR1 is SGHTA and CDR2 is FQGNSA.

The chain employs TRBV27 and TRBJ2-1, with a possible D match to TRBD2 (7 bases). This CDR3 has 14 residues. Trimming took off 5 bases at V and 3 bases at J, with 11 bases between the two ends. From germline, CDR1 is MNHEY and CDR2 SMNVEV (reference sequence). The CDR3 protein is CASSGGGDYNEQFF. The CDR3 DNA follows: TGTGCCAGCAGTGGGGGGGGCGACTACAATGAGCAGTTCTTC.

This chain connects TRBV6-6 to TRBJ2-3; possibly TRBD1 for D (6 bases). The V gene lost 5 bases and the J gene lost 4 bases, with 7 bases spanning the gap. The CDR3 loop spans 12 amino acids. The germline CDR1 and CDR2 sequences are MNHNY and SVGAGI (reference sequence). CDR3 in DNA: TGTGCCAGCAGTGACAGGCCAGATACGCAGTATTTT. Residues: CASSDRPDTQYF.

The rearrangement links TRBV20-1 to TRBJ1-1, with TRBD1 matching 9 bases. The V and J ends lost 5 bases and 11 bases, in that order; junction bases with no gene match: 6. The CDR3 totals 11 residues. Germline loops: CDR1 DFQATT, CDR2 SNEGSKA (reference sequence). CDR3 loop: CSASRQGGAFF. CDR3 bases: TGCAGTGCTTCCCGACAGGGGGGGGCTTTCTTT.

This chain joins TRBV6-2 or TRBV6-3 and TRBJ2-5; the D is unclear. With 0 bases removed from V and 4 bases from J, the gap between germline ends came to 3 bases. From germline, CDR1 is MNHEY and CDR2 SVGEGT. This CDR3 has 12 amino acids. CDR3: CASSYSRETQYF. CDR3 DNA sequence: TGTGCCAGCAGTTACTCCAGAGAGACCCAGTACTTC.